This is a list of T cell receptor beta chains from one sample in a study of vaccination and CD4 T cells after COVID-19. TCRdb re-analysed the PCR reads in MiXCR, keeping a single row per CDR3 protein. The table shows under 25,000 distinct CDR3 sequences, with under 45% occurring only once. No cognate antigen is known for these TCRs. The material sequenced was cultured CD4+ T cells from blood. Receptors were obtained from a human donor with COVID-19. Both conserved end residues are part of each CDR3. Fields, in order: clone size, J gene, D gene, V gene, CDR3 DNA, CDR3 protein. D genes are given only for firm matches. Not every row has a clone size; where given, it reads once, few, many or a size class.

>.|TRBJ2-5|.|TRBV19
TGTGCCAGTAGTATAGGCTCGGCAGGGGGGGAGACCCAGTACTTC
CASSIGSAGGETQYF
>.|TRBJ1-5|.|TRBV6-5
TGTGCCAGCAGTTCTGATGACAGTCAGCCCCAGCATTTT
CASSSDDSQPQHF
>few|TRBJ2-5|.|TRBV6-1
TGTGCCAGCACCGACATGGGGCCCCAGTACTTC
CASTDMGPQYF
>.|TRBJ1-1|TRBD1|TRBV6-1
TGTGCCAGCAGACAGGGGCGGCTGGGGGACACTGAAGCTTTCTTT
CASRQGRLGDTEAFF
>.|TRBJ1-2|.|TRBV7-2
TGTGCCAGCAGCTTAGTGTCTGGGAACGGCTACACCTTC
CASSLVSGNGYTF
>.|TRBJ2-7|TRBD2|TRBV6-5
TGTGCCAGCAGTTACTCCCCCGCAAAGCGGGGGTACCACGAGCAGTACTTC
CASSYSPAKRGYHEQYF
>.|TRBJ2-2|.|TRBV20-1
TGCAGTGCTAGAGCTGGCCTTAGGGCGGGGGCCAACACCGGGGAGCTGTTTTTT
CSARAGLRAGANTGELFF
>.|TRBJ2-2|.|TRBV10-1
TGCGCCAGCAGCCTAAGACAGAGTAACACCGGGGAGCTGTTTTTT
CASSLRQSNTGELFF
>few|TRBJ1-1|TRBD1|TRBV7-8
TGTGCCAGCAGCTTAGGCTTTAACAGGGGGAACACTGAAGCTTTCTTT
CASSLGFNRGNTEAFF
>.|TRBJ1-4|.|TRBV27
TGTGCCAGCAGTTTATCGATACGGGGAGCGACTAATGAAAAACTGTTTTTT
CASSLSIRGATNEKLFF
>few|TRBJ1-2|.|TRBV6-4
TGTGCCAGCAGCGCCGACAGGACCTCCTATGGCTACACCTTC
CASSADRTSYGYTF
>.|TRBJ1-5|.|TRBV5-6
TGTGCCAGCAGCTTGTTTAATCAGCCCCAGCATTTT
CASSLFNQPQHF
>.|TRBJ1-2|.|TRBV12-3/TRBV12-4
TGTGCCAGCAGTTTGTCCGCCGGACGGGAGGGCTACACCTTC
CASSLSAGREGYTF
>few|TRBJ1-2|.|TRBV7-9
TGTGCCAGCAGCCCCGCGGGAGCAGGTCTATACTACACCTTC
CASSPAGAGLYYTF
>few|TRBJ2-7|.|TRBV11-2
TGTGCCAGCAGTTCTAGGACTCTTGCCTCCTACGAGCAGTACTTC
CASSSRTLASYEQYF
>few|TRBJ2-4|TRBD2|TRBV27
TGTGCCAGCAGAGGTAGCGGGGGTGCCAAAAACATTCAGTACTTC
CASRGSGGAKNIQYF
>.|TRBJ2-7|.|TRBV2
TGTGCCAGCAGGGGCGGGTCCTACGAGCAGTACTTC
CASRGGSYEQYF
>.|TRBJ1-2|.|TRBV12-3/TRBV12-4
TGTGCCAGCAGTCCGGGGGCGGGCTATGGCTACACCTTC
CASSPGAGYGYTF
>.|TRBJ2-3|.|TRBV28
TGTGCCAGCGGGCTCACAGATACGCAGTATTTT
CASGLTDTQYF
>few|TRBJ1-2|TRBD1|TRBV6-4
TGTGCCAGCAGACCCGACAGGGGCAGTGGCTACACCTTC
CASRPDRGSGYTF
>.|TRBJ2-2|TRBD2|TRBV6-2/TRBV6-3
TGTGCCAGCAGTTACGTTCTAGCGGGGGGCCCGGGGGAGCTGTTTTTT
CASSYVLAGGPGELFF
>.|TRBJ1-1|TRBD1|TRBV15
TGTGCCACCAGCAAAAGACCGGGACAGCCGAACACTGAAGCTTTCTTT
CATSKRPGQPNTEAFF
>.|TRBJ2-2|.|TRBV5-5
TGTGCCAGCAGCTTACAGGTCGGGGAGCTGTTTTTT
CASSLQVGELFF
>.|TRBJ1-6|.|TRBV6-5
TGTGCCAGCAGTTACCGCCCACAAGTCCCCGGGACGGAGTTAAACCCCCTCCACTTT
CASSYRPQVPGTELNPLHF
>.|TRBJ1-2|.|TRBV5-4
TGTGCCAGCAGCTTTGTAGATAACTATGGCTACACCTTC
CASSFVDNYGYTF
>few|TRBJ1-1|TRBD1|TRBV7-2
TGTGCCAGCAGCTTAAGGACCATGAACAACAGGGGAAGAGTGACTGAAGCTTTCTTT
CASSLRTMNNRGRVTEAFF
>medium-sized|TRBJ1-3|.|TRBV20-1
TGCAGTGCCCGCGGACTCTCTGGAAACACCATATATTTT
CSARGLSGNTIYF
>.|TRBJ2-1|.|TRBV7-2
TGTGCCAACAGCACGACAGCTAACGATTACAATGAGCAGTTCTTC
CANSTTANDYNEQFF
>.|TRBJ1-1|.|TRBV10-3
TGTGCCATCAGTGCTGAACAGGGTATAACTGAAGCTTTCTTT
CAISAEQGITEAFF
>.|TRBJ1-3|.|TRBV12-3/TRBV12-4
TGTGCCAGCAACACCCCAGGGGGAAACACCATATATTTT
CASNTPGGNTIYF
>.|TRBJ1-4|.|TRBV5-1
TGCGCCAGCAGCCGACGTGTGGGGGGAGGGGAAAAACTGTTTTTT
CASSRRVGGGEKLFF
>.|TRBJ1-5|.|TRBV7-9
TGTGCCAGCAGCTTGGTTGGTGCATCCAATCAGCCCCAGCATTTT
CASSLVGASNQPQHF
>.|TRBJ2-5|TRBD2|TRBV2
TGTGCCAGCAGCCTTTTTAGCGGGGGCCAAGAGACCCAGTACTTC
CASSLFSGGQETQYF
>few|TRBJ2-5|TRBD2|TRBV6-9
TGTGCCAGCAGCCCTAGGTATAGCGGGGGGTCTCAAGAGACCCAGTACTTC
CASSPRYSGGSQETQYF
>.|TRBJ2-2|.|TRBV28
TGTGCCAGCAGCGGAGGCTCGGCGAACACCGGGGAGCTGTTTTTT
CASSGGSANTGELFF
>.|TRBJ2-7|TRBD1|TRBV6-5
TGTGCCAGCAGTTACGGACAGGGGATTGACTACGAGCAGTACTTC
CASSYGQGIDYEQYF
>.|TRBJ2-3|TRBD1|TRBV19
TGTGCCAGTAGTCCCCGGGACAGGGACACAGATACGCAGTATTTT
CASSPRDRDTDTQYF
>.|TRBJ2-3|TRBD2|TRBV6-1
TGTGCTAGCAGCACTAGCGGGGGATTTGAGACGCAGTATTTT
CASSTSGGFETQYF
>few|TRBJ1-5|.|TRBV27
TGTGCCAGCAGTTTTTATTCCAGGGCCGGCAATCAGCCCCAGCATTTT
CASSFYSRAGNQPQHF
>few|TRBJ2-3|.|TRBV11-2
TGTGCCAGCAGCTTAGTAGATACGCAGTATTTT
CASSLVDTQYF
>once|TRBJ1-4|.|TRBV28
TGTGCCAGCAGTCCCAGGGGCCGGAGTGGTGAAAAACTGTTTTTT
CASSPRGRSGEKLFF
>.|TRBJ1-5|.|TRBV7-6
TGTGCCAGCAGCCTCACAACGGGTCAGCCCCAGCATTTT
CASSLTTGQPQHF
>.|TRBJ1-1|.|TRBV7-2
TGTGCCAGCAGCGACACCAAAGGGACAAGAGCTTTCTTT
CASSDTKGTRAFF
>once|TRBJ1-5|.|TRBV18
TGTGCCAGCTCACCTAACGGCCTGAGCAATCAGCCCCAGCATTTT
CASSPNGLSNQPQHF
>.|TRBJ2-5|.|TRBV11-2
TGTGCCAGCAGCCAACGGGACAAAGGGACCCAGTACTTC
CASSQRDKGTQYF
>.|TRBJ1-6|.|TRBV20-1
TGCAGTGCTAGAGTGCCTACCACGGGGTTAGGTTCACCCCTCCACTTT
CSARVPTTGLGSPLHF
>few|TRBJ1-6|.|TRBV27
TGTGCCAGCAGTGTACAGGGTAGGAATTCACCCCTCCACTTT
CASSVQGRNSPLHF
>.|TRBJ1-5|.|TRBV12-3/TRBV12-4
TGTGCCAGCAGTTTCCGGAATCAGCCCCAGCATTTT
CASSFRNQPQHF
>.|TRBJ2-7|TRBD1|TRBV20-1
TGCAGTGCCGGGGACAGAGCCTCCTACGAGCAGTACTTC
CSAGDRASYEQYF
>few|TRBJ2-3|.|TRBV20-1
TGCAGTGCTAGACTAGCTTCGACAGATACGCAGTATTTT
CSARLASTDTQYF
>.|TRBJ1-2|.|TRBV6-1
TGTGCCAGCAGTGAAGCCCGACAGGCCCTCTATGGCTACACCTTC
CASSEARQALYGYTF